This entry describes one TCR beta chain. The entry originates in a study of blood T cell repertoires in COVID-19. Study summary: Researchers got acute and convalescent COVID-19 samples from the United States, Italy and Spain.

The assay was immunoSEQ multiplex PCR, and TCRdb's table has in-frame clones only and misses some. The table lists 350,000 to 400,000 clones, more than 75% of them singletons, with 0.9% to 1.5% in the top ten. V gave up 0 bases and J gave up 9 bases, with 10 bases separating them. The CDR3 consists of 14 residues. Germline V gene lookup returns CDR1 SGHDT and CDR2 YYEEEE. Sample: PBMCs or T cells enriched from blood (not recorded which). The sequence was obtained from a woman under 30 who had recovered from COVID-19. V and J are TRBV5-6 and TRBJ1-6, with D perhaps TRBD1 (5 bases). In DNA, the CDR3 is TGTGCCAGCAGCTTGGGGCAGGGAAGTTCACCCCTCCACTTT. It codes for CASSLGQGSSPLHF.